The 2 T cell receptor beta chains below were found in one sample sequenced in a study of radiation and T cells in renal cell carcinoma. TCRdb's table, derived via immunoSEQ multiplex PCR, lists solely in-frame clones and lacks some. The sample yields approximately 170,000 clones, about 87% seen once. Regarding time point: blood 4 weeks post-SBRT, at nephrectomy. Treatment reported: 15 Gy SBRT to primary tumor, nephrectomy 4 weeks later. Material: blood, obtained from a patient whose treatment included radiotherapy and nephrectomy. The source of these receptors is a woman aged 45-60 years with renal cell carcinoma.

V gene TRBV6-6 combines with J gene TRBJ1-1, with D unresolved. The CDR3 loop spans 14 amino acids. The germline V and J ends were trimmed by 2 bases and 1 base, with 8 bases remaining between them. Germline V gene sequence: CDR1 MNHNY, CDR2 SVGAGI (reference sequence). The CDR3 sequence: CASSYNPPNTEAFF. CDR3 DNA: TGTGCCAGCAGTTACAACCCACCGAACACTGAAGCTTTCTTT.

About this clone: The same CDR3 arises from other DNA sequences in this sample as well. CDR3 DNA sequence: TGCGCCAGCAGCCCTGGGGGGGGCGCGCGGAACACTGAAGCTTTCTTT. Its protein is CASSPGGGARNTEAFF. The chain carries TRBV5-1 and TRBJ1-1; D may be TRBD1 (6 bases). The CDR3 sequence is 16 residues long. CDR1 and CDR2 (germline): SGHRS, YFSETQ. The ends were cut back, 4 bases at V and 1 base at J, with 17 bases in the middle. Using reference TRBV5-1 and TRBJ1-1 for the parts outside the CDR3, the full variable domain is KAGVTQTPRYLIKTRGQQVTLSCSPISGHRSVSWYQQTPGQGLQFLFEYFSETQRNKGNFPGRFSGRQFSNSRSEMNVSTLELGDSALYLCASSPGGGARNTEAFFGQGTRLTVV.